Below are 31 T cell receptor beta chains sequenced from a single sample in a study of metastatic and nonmetastatic thyroid tumors (dated by TCRdb to 2018 to 2020). None of the patients had been given any treatment before thyroid surgery. Library preparation was by PCR. Sequencing instrument: Illumina HiSeq 4000. TCRdb trimmed the raw reads at Q25, called clones with MiXCR and kept productive beta chains. The sample table holds about 7,000 clones, of which under 45% were seen once. The ten biggest clones cover 23% of the sample. The sample was tumor tissue. The receptor set was obtained from a female donor with papillary thyroid cancer or a benign thyroid nodule (not recorded which). Some clones in this sample may be carry-over from other donors' samples.

This clone was picked up one time. The V and J genes are TRBV5-1 and TRBJ2-5; no firm D call. The CDR3 extends over 12 amino acids. In germline, CDR1 is SGHRS, CDR2 YFSETQ. V was trimmed by 0 bases and J by 4 bases, leaving 4 bases between them. The CDR3 sequence: CASSLVGETQYF. CDR3 DNA: TGCGCCAGCAGCTTGGTAGGAGAGACCCAGTACTTC.

V is TRBV19 and J is TRBJ1-2, with a possible D match to TRBD1 (5 bases). With 6 bases removed from V and 5 bases from J, the gap between germline ends came to 19 bases. Germline V lookup: CDR1 LNHDA, CDR2 SQIVND (reference sequence). The CDR3 is 15 amino acids. The CDR3 DNA follows: TGTGCCAGTAGCCCTGGGACTAGCGGCGAATATGGCTACACCTTC. This encodes CASSPGTSGEYGYTF.

A few counts support this clone. The CDR3 is CASSRNYEQYF. Here the CDR3 DNA reads TGTGCCAGCAGTCGCAACTACGAGCAGTACTTC. The V call is TRBV12-3 or TRBV12-4, the J call TRBJ2-7; D is undetermined. The CDR3 loop spans 11 amino acids. V was shortened by 5 bases and J by 3 bases, with 5 bases between the two germline ends.

The V gene is TRBV6-2 or TRBV6-3, the J gene TRBJ2-7, with TRBD2 identical over 13 bases. Germline V gene lookup returns CDR1 MNHEY and CDR2 SVGEGT. The CDR3 is made up of 16 amino acids. V dropped 7 bases and J dropped 4; count of bases not matched to a gene: 10. CDR3 DNA: TGTGCCAGCACCGCCCCGGGACTAGCGGGAAAATACGAGCAGTACTTC. Its translation is CASTAPGLAGKYEQYF.

The chain combines TRBV4-1 with TRBJ2-7; weak D call: TRBD2 (6 bases). The V gene's germline CDR1 is MGHRA and CDR2 YSYEKL. The CDR3 totals 15 residues. V was trimmed by 0 bases and J by 7 bases, leaving 16 bases between them. CDR3 residues: CASSQDAFGRGEQYF. CDR3 coding DNA: TGCGCCAGCAGCCAAGATGCGTTCGGGCGGGGTGAGCAGTACTTC.

This clone was counted at least ten times. V is TRBV30 and J is TRBJ1-2, with D hard to call. The CDR3 has 12 residues. The germline gives CDR1 GTSNPN, CDR2 SVGIG (reference sequence). Trimming removed 5 bases at V and 4 bases at J, with 11 bases between. CDR3 in amino acids: CAWENDLYGYTF. The CDR3 coding sequence is TGTGCCTGGGAGAACGATCTCTATGGCTACACCTTC.

The chain is built from TRBV9 and TRBJ2-5; possible D gene TRBD2, 5 bases. CDR1 is SGDLS and CDR2 is YYNGEE in the germline V gene. V lost 2 bases to trimming and J lost 5 bases, with 13 bases between them. CDR3 length equals 14 residues. The DNA of the CDR3 is TGTGCCAGCAGCGTGACTACGGGCATCGAGACCCAGTACTTC. It is translated as CASSVTTGIETQYF.

This chain joins TRBV7-9 and TRBJ2-7; 9 bases align to TRBD1. The CDR3 sequence is 15 residues long. V shed 7 bases, J shed 0 bases, and the junction held 7 bases outside the gene matches. CDR1 SEHNR and CDR2 FQNEAQ come from the germline V gene (reference sequence). CDR3 nucleotide sequence: TGTGCCAGCATCCAAGGGACAGGGCGCTCCTACGAGCAGTACTTC. It is translated as CASIQGTGRSYEQYF.

There are a few counts of this clone. The chain is built from TRBV18 and TRBJ2-5, with D perhaps TRBD1 (5 bases). CDR1 is KGHSH and CDR2 is LQKENI in the germline V gene. The CDR3 sequence is 15 residues long. V shed 0 bases and J shed 4 bases, with 12 bases lying between them. CDR3 coding DNA: TGTGCCAGCTCACCACCATCAGGGAAGGGAGAGACCCAGTACTTC. It is translated as CASSPPSGKGETQYF.

This clone has just a few counts. This sequence joins TRBV30 and TRBJ1-5; 8 bases align to TRBD1. This CDR3 is 13 amino acids long. V lost 5 bases, J lost 5 bases, and 5 bases stayed unmatched. CDR1 is GTSNPN, CDR2 SVGIG, per germline (reference sequence). This chain's CDR3 is CAWSGQDHQPQHF. The CDR3 coding sequence is TGTGCCTGGTCGGGACAGGATCATCAGCCCCAGCATTTT.

The chain uses TRBV25-1 and TRBJ2-3; no reliable D call. V was trimmed by 0 bases and J by 4 bases, leaving 11 bases between them. This CDR3 spans 15 amino acids. Germline V lookup: CDR1 MGHDK, CDR2 SYGVNS. CDR3 sequence: CASSEYIHQADTQYF. Written as DNA, the CDR3 is TGTGCCAGCAGTGAATACATTCACCAGGCAGATACGCAGTATTTT.

This clone was observed a few times. V is TRBV6-2 or TRBV6-3 and J is TRBJ2-7; D gene uncertain. With 7 bases removed from V and 0 bases from J, the gap between germline ends came to 13 bases. Germline assignment: CDR1 MNHEY and CDR2 SVGEGT. The CDR3 has 14 residues. For the CDR3, the DNA is TGTGCCAGCACCCCCACCCCTAGCTCCTACGAGCAGTACTTC. Translated, it gives CASTPTPSSYEQYF.

This clone was seen only a few times. The rearrangement uses TRBV30 and TRBJ1-2; no reliable D call. Trimming removed 0 bases at V and 4 bases at J, with 3 bases between. The CDR3 contains 11 residues. CDR1 and CDR2 (germline): GTSNPN, SVGIG (reference sequence). CDR3 nucleotides: TGTGCCTGGAGTGTCTCCTATGGCTACACCTTC. Amino acids: CAWSVSYGYTF. Drawing the rest from reference TRBV30 and TRBJ1-2, the complete variable domain is SQTIHQWPATLVQPVGSPLSLECTVEGTSNPNLYWYRQAAGRGLQLLFYSVGIGQISSEVPQNLSASRPQDRQFILSSKKLLLSDSGFYLCAWSVSYGYTFGSGTRLTVV.

The chain links TRBV7-7 to TRBJ2-5, with 8 bases identical to TRBD2. Germline loops: CDR1 SSHAT, CDR2 FNYEAQ (reference sequence). This CDR3 contains 13 residues. The CDR3 sequence: CARRFELAETQYF. CDR3 in DNA: TGTGCTAGAAGATTCGAACTAGCGGAAACCCAGTACTTC.

In the case of this clone: The sample holds other DNA sequences that translate to the same CDR3. The chain couples TRBV6-1 to TRBJ2-1; 7 nucleotides agree with TRBD2. The CDR3 has 18 residues. The V and J ends lost 3 bases and 2 bases, in that order; junction bases with no gene match: 13. Germline V gene lookup returns CDR1 MNHNS and CDR2 SASEGT. This CDR3 is CASSDWSVAGGAYNEQFF. The CDR3 DNA is TGTGCCAGCAGTGATTGGTCAGTAGCTGGGGGGGCCTACAATGAGCAGTTCTTC.

This clone was seen a handful of times. This chain uses TRBV27 with TRBJ2-2; D remains ambiguous. Trimming took 5 bases from V and 5 from J, leaving 9 bases between them. This CDR3 contains 13 residues. Germline-derived CDR1 and CDR2 are MNHEY and SMNVEV (reference sequence). The CDR3 loop reads CASSLMETGELFF. CDR3 DNA: TGTGCCAGCAGTCTCATGGAGACCGGGGAGCTGTTTTTT.

This chain links TRBV7-8 with TRBJ1-1; D gene ambiguous. The V gene lost 7 bases and the J gene lost 1 base, with 10 bases spanning the gap. The CDR3 has 13 amino acids. The germline V gene encodes CDR1 SGHVS and CDR2 FQNEAQ. CDR3 residues: CASKGRWNTEAFF. Here the CDR3 DNA reads TGTGCCAGCAAGGGCAGGTGGAACACTGAAGCTTTCTTT.

This sequence joins TRBV5-1 and TRBJ2-7; 8 nucleotides line up with TRBD2. Germline CDR1 SGHRS, CDR2 YFSETQ. This CDR3 is 15 amino acids long. Trimming cost V 2 bases and J 6 bases; bases outside gene matches: 10. The CDR3 bases are TGCGCCAGCAGCTTCCCGGTCGGGGGGGGCGCCGAGCAGTACTTC. As protein: CASSFPVGGGAEQYF.

In this sample, this clone turned up a few times. The V and J genes are TRBV19 and TRBJ2-1; a weak D match, TRBD2 (6 bases). V was shortened by 3 bases and J by 0 bases, with 9 bases between the two germline ends. Germline-derived CDR1 and CDR2 are LNHDA and SQIVND (reference sequence). CDR3 length: 15 amino acids. The CDR3 sequence: CASSISGSSYNEQFF. The CDR3, as DNA: TGTGCCAGTAGTATCTCCGGGAGCTCCTACAATGAGCAGTTCTTC.

The V gene is TRBV5-1, the J gene TRBJ2-7; 12 bases line up with TRBD2. V was clipped by 0 bases and J by 7 bases; unmatched bases: 11. The V gene's germline CDR1 is SGHRS and CDR2 YFSETQ. The CDR3 is 17 amino acids. CDR3 region: CASSLARTSGTLEEQYF. The DNA of the CDR3 is TGCGCCAGCAGCTTGGCCAGGACTAGCGGGACCTTGGAGGAGCAGTACTTC.

By sample share, this clone is medium-sized. The CDR3 protein is CASSVAASVIYNEQFF. CDR3 coding DNA: TGTGCCAGCAGCGTAGCCGCTAGTGTAATCTACAATGAGCAGTTCTTC. The V gene is TRBV9, the J gene TRBJ2-1, with D hard to call. The CDR3 covers 16 residues. CDR1 is SGDLS, CDR2 YYNGEE, per germline. With 0 bases removed from V and 3 bases from J, the gap between germline ends came to 13 bases.

The chain links TRBV6-4 to TRBJ1-6; D is uncertain. Trimming cost V 4 bases and J 7 bases, with 8 bases left between them. This CDR3 has 13 amino acids. Germline CDR1 reads MRHNA; CDR2 reads SNTAGT. DNA for the CDR3: TGTGCCAGCAGTGGAAGCGGGAATTCACCCCTCCACTTT. Translating gives CASSGSGNSPLHF.

This clone is classed as medium-sized (0.01 to 0.1%). The CDR3 loop reads CASSPRGANIFSYNEQFF. The CDR3 DNA follows: TGCGCCAGCAGCCCCCGGGGCGCTAACATCTTCTCCTACAATGAGCAGTTCTTC. The chain employs TRBV5-1 and TRBJ2-1; D assignment may be TRBD1 or TRBD2 (5 bases each). CDR3 size: 18 residues. V shed 4 bases and J shed 0 bases, with 20 bases lying between them. From germline, CDR1 is SGHRS and CDR2 YFSETQ.

The V gene is TRBV10-3, the J gene TRBJ1-2; D is ambiguous. V was shortened by 5 bases and J by 2 bases, with 18 bases between the two germline ends. Germline CDR1 ENHRY, CDR2 SYGVKD. CDR3 size: 16 residues. For the CDR3, the DNA is TGTGCCATCAGTCCACCCTTCGCAGCCACCAACTATGGCTACACCTTC. Protein sequence: CAISPPFAATNYGYTF.

The table lists this clone with a few counts. A junction end diverges from the germline sequence, so it may reflect a read error. The chain employs TRBV6-5 and TRBJ1-6; tentatively, D is TRBD1 (5 bases). The CDR3 has 17 amino acids. Germline loops: CDR1 MNHEY, CDR2 SVGAGI. CDR3 loop: CASSYVIGGVQNSPLHF. The CDR3 bases are TGTGCCAGTAGTTACGTCATTGGAGGGGTACAAAATTCACCCCTCCACTTT.

The chain links TRBV6-1 to TRBJ1-4; TRBD1 matches at 7 bases. The germline CDR1 and CDR2 sequences are MNHNS and SASEGT. The CDR3 extends over 13 amino acids. With V trimmed by 3 bases and J by 10 bases, 5 bases remained unmatched. The CDR3, as DNA: TGTGCCAGCAGTGAGACAGGGCTCGTAAAACTGTTTTTT. It encodes CASSETGLVKLFF.

The genes are TRBV7-2 and TRBJ2-3; possibly TRBD2 for D (6 bases). The V and J ends lost 2 bases and 4 bases respectively, with 10 bases between them. The CDR3 runs to 14 residues. CDR1 and CDR2 from the germline V gene are SGHTA and FQGNSA. The CDR3: CASSLQAGSDTQYF. For the CDR3, the DNA is TGTGCCAGCAGCTTACAAGCGGGCTCAGATACGCAGTATTTT. Looking up the rest from reference TRBV7-2 and TRBJ2-3 gives the full variable domain: GAGVSQSPSNKVTEKGKDVELRCDPISGHTALYWYRQSLGQGLEFLIYFQGNSAPDKSGLPSDRFSAERTGGSVSTLTIQRTQQEDSAVYLCASSLQAGSDTQYFGPGTRLTVL.

J is TRBJ2-3 and V is TRBV5-1, with 14 bases lining up with TRBD2. CDR3 size: 17 residues. The ends lost 0 bases at V and 4 bases at J; junction bases unmatched: 4. Germline assignment: CDR1 SGHRS and CDR2 YFSETQ. The CDR3: CASSLGLAGGPPDTQYF. CDR3 DNA: TGCGCCAGCAGCTTGGGACTAGCGGGAGGGCCCCCAGATACGCAGTATTTT.

The gene calls are TRBV9 and TRBJ1-1, with unresolved D. CDR3 size: 12 residues. Germline CDR1 is SGDLS and CDR2 is YYNGEE. V lost 6 bases, J lost 8 bases, and 14 bases lay in between. The CDR3 bases are TGTGCCAGCATCGAAGACCGCACGGAAGCTTTCTTT. Amino acid sequence: CASIEDRTEAFF.

This clone was counted a few times. J is TRBJ2-2 and V is TRBV28; 7 positions match TRBD2. With V trimmed by 1 base and J by 9 bases, 8 bases remained unmatched. This CDR3 has 15 residues. In germline, CDR1 is MDHEN, CDR2 SYDVKM. The CDR3 is CASSLFTGGVRELFF. DNA for the CDR3: TGTGCCAGCAGTTTATTTACGGGGGGAGTGAGGGAGCTGTTTTTT. Drawing the rest from reference TRBV28 and TRBJ2-2, the complete variable domain is DVKVTQSSRYLVKRTGEKVFLECVQDMDHENMFWYRQDPGLGLRLIYFSYDVKMKEKGDIPEGYSVSREKKERFSLILESASTNQTSMYLCASSLFTGGVRELFFGEGSRLTVL.

The chain joins TRBV5-1 to TRBJ1-3, with D unclear. CDR3 length: 16 residues. CDR1 SGHRS and CDR2 YFSETQ come from the germline V gene. Trimming took 5 bases from V and 0 from J, leaving 15 bases between them. The DNA of the CDR3 is TGCGCCAGCAGTTCGACCCTAGTTAGCTCTGGAAACACCATATATTTT. Translated: CASSSTLVSSGNTIYF.